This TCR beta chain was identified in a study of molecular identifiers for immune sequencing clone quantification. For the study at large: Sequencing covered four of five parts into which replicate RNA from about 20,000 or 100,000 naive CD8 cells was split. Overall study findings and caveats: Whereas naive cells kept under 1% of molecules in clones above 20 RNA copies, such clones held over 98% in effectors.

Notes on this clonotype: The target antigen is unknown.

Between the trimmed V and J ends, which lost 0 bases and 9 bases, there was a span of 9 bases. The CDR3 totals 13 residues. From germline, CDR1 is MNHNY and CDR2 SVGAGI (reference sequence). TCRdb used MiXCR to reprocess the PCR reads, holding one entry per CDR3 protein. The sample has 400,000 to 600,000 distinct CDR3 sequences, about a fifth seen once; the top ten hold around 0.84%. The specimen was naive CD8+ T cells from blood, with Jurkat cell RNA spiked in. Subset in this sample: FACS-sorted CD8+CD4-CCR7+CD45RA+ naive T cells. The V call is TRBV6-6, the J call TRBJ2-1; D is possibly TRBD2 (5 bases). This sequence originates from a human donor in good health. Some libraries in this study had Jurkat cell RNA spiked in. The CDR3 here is CASSYSLRAEQFF. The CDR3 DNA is TGTGCCAGCAGTTACTCATTGCGGGCTGAGCAGTTCTTC.